A single TCR beta chain is shown here with its context. It was with unique molecular identifiers that the TCRbeta library was prepared. TCRdb reprocessed the PCR reads via MiXCR and lists one record per CDR3 protein. Found here are about 500,000 distinct CDR3 sequences, 30% to 35% of them singletons; the top ten hold 2% to 2.5%. The data originate from a study of T-cell reconstitution after alpha-beta-depleted transplantation in children. This CDR3 spans 18 amino acids. V dropped 0 bases and J dropped 6; count of bases not matched to a gene: 12. CDR1 and CDR2 from the germline V gene are LGHNA and YSLEER.

The chain recombines TRBV4-3 with TRBJ1-3; TRBD1 agrees at 9 bases. The sequence was obtained from a human donor who donated a stem cell graft to a child with aplastic anemia. This material consisted of PBMCs from the stem cell graft donor, taken from the stem cell graft. The CDR3 is CASSQDLNLGTGLNTIYF. The CDR3 region has the DNA TGCGCCAGCAGCCAAGATCTTAACTTGGGGACAGGGCTAAACACCATATATTTT.